This entry lists 23 T cell receptor beta chains sequenced from one sample in a study of CD8 T cells in ankylosing spondylitis. General observations from the study: Among TCR beta sequences, a motif of under ten highly homologous variants appeared characteristic of ankylosing spondylitis blood.

These receptors' targets are unknown. MiXCR was run by TCRdb on the 5' RACE reads, yielding one entry per CDR3 protein. This table holds about 540,000 distinct CDR3 sequences, approximately 11% found once. The sequencing sample was made of blood, either unsorted or a sorted T cell fraction (not recorded which). These receptor sequences come from a male donor with ankylosing spondylitis.

This clonotype has more than one count but fewer than ten. This rearrangement joins TRBV20-1 to TRBJ2-7, with 9 bases identical to TRBD2. Germline V gene sequence: CDR1 DFQATT, CDR2 SNEGSKA (reference sequence). V gave up 4 bases and J gave up 4 bases; unmatched junction bases: 8. The CDR3 sequence is 14 residues long. The DNA for the CDR3 is TGCAGTGCTACTCCAGCGGGAGGCCGGTACGAGCAGTACTTC. This codes for CSATPAGGRYEQYF.

The chain joins TRBV9 to TRBJ2-3; no reliable D call. This CDR3 contains 18 residues. With 4 bases removed from V and 6 bases from J, the gap between germline ends came to 27 bases. Per the germline V gene, CDR1 is SGDLS and CDR2 is YYNGEE. CDR3 DNA: TGTGCCAGCAGCTCGCCCGGCCCGAGGCCGCCTTTAGGGGATACGCAGTATTTT. It yields the protein CASSSPGPRPPLGDTQYF.

CDR3 sequence: CASSLARLAFRRDTQYF. Written as DNA, the CDR3 is TGTGCCAGCAGCTTAGCGCGGCTAGCGTTTAGAAGGGATACGCAGTATTTT. This sequence joins TRBV7-2 and TRBJ2-3, with D maybe TRBD2 (6 bases). Germline V gene lookup returns CDR1 SGHTA and CDR2 FQGNSA. Trimming pared 0 bases from V and 6 bases from J, leaving 19 bases between. The CDR3 loop spans 17 amino acids.

This clonotype has only a few counts. The chain links TRBV20-1 to TRBJ2-1, with 8 bases identical to TRBD2. Unmatched junction bases numbered 6, after V lost 2 bases and J lost 6 bases. Germline-derived CDR1 and CDR2 are DFQATT and SNEGSKA (reference sequence). The length of the CDR3 is 14 residues. CDR3 sequence (DNA): TGCAGTGCTAGAAGCCTAGCGGGCCTCAATGAGCAGTTCTTC. As protein: CSARSLAGLNEQFF.

The chain is built from TRBV20-1 and TRBJ1-5, with 7 nucleotides matching TRBD1. Trimming removed 5 bases from V and 0 bases from J; junction bases left unmatched: 10. CDR3 length: 16 residues. Germline values: CDR1 DFQATT, CDR2 SNEGSKA (reference sequence). DNA of the CDR3: TGCAGTGCTGAAACAGGGGCCTCTTATAGCAATCAGCCCCAGCATTTT. Translated, it gives CSAETGASYSNQPQHF.

The rearrangement joins TRBV11-2 to TRBJ1-1; no definite D call. Germline CDR1 and CDR2: SGHAT and FQNNGV. V lost 1 base to trimming and J lost 4 bases, with 10 bases between them. The CDR3 has 14 amino acids. The CDR3 spells CASSLVKWGTEAFF. CDR3 bases: TGTGCCAGCAGCTTAGTAAAGTGGGGCACTGAAGCTTTCTTT.

Written as DNA, the CDR3 is TGTGCCAGCGGACAGACAGATACGCAGTATTTT. As protein: CASGQTDTQYF. This rearrangement joins TRBV12-3 or TRBV12-4 to TRBJ2-3; tentatively, D is TRBD1 (6 bases). Trimming shortened V by 8 bases and J by 3 bases, and 6 bases separated the two germline ends. The CDR3 spans 11 residues.

This clonotype turned up a few times. The chain links TRBV5-1 to TRBJ2-1; tentative D call: TRBD1 (6 bases). Trimming took 3 bases from V and 6 from J, leaving 10 bases between them. Germline CDR1 reads SGHRS; CDR2 reads YFSETQ. This CDR3 region has 13 residues. The CDR3 sequence is CASSSLGGNEQFF. CDR3 in DNA: TGCGCCAGCAGCTCGTTAGGGGGCAATGAGCAGTTCTTC.

As concerns this clonotype: This clone may be a read error of a much larger clone one base away. The rearrangement uses TRBV12-3 or TRBV12-4 and TRBJ2-2; D is unresolved. Trimming pared 6 bases from V and 10 bases from J, leaving 12 bases between. The CDR3 extends over 12 amino acids. CDR3 residues: CASSLESEELFF. CDR3 DNA: TGTGCCAGCAGCCTGGAAAGCGAGGAGCTGTTTTTT.

This clonotype was observed a few times. The chain combines TRBV7-9 with TRBJ2-7; 8 nucleotides agree with TRBD1. In germline, CDR1 is SEHNR, CDR2 FQNEAQ (reference sequence). The J segment lost 2 bases and the V segment lost 5 bases, leaving 11 bases of the junction unmatched. The CDR3 length is 16 residues. The CDR3: CASSNVVWTGPYEQYF. DNA for the CDR3: TGTGCCAGCAGCAACGTGGTGTGGACAGGGCCCTACGAGCAGTACTTC.

This sequence joins TRBV5-1 and TRBJ1-4; tentative D call: TRBD1 (6 bases). V was trimmed by 4 bases and J by 8 bases, leaving 12 bases between them. The CDR3 extends over 13 amino acids. The germline gives CDR1 SGHRS, CDR2 YFSETQ. The CDR3: CASSLGAQEKLFF. The CDR3 bases are TGCGCCAGCAGCCTGGGGGCCCAAGAAAAACTGTTTTTT.

V usage is TRBV29-1 and J usage is TRBJ2-2; D tentatively reads TRBD1 or TRBD2 (7 bases each). Trimming cost V 6 bases and J 6 bases, with 17 bases left between them. Germline lookup yields CDR1 SQVTM and CDR2 ANQGSEA. The length of the CDR3 is 14 residues. The CDR3 bases are TGCAGCGTCCAGCGGGACAGAGAAGCCGGGGAGCTGTTTTTT. It translates to CSVQRDREAGELFF.

This clonotype came up a few times. V is TRBV29-1 and J is TRBJ2-1; 9 bases map to TRBD2. With 6 bases clipped from V and 5 bases from J, the junction kept 11 bases outside the gene matches. There are 15 residues in the CDR3. Germline lookup yields CDR1 SQVTM and CDR2 ANQGSEA. The CDR3 nucleotides are TGCAGCGTCCATGGGGCTAGCGGGGCTAACAATGAGCAGTTCTTC. Translated, it gives CSVHGASGANNEQFF.

This CDR3 reads CASSLGQGVSYEQYV. DNA for the CDR3: TGTGCCAGCAGCTTAGGACAGGGGGTCTCCTACGAGCAGTACGTC. The chain links TRBV7-8 to TRBJ2-7, with 9 bases aligning to TRBD1. CDR1 is SGHVS, CDR2 FQNEAQ, per germline. There are 15 residues in the CDR3. Unmatched junction bases numbered 1, after V lost 1 base and J lost 0 bases.

This clonotype appeared a few times. The rearrangement links TRBV5-6 to TRBJ2-1; 9 bases are a match to TRBD2. CDR3 length equals 16 residues. Germline lookup yields CDR1 SGHDT and CDR2 YYEEEE. Trimming removed 2 bases from V and 2 bases from J; junction bases left unmatched: 5. This chain's CDR3 is CASSFLLAGPYNEQFF. DNA of the CDR3: TGTGCCAGCAGCTTCCTTCTAGCGGGACCCTACAATGAGCAGTTCTTC. The full variable domain, completed using reference TRBV5-6 and TRBJ2-1, is DAGVTQSPTHLIKTRGQQVTLRCSPKSGHDTVSWYQQALGQGPQFIFQYYEEEERQRGNFPDRFSGHQFPNYSSELNVNALLLGDSALYLCASSFLLAGPYNEQFFGPGTRLTVL.

This clonotype was detected many times. The chain couples TRBV11-2 to TRBJ2-2; a weak D match, TRBD2 (6 bases). The CDR3 covers 14 residues. Trimming cost V 5 bases and J 1 base, with 8 bases left between them. Per the germline V gene, CDR1 is SGHAT and CDR2 is FQNNGV. DNA for the CDR3: TGTGCCAGCAGCCGGAGGGGGAACACCGGGGAGCTGTTTTTT. Its protein is CASSRRGNTGELFF.

This clonotype was counted at least ten times. A junction boundary mismatches the germline segment, possibly from a read error. This chain joins TRBV5-1 and TRBJ2-2; a possible D gene is TRBD1 (6 bases). This CDR3 comprises 14 residues. Germline CDR1 is SGHRS and CDR2 is YFSETQ. The CDR3 sequence: CASSLGQNTGELFF. In DNA form, the CDR3 reads TGTGCCAGCAGCCTGGGACAGAACACCGGGGAGCTGTTTTTT.

This clonotype came up a few times. The V call is TRBV5-1, the J call TRBJ1-2, with 8 positions matching TRBD1. The CDR3 contains 15 residues. V dropped 5 bases and J dropped 7; count of bases not matched to a gene: 13. Germline-derived CDR1 and CDR2 are SGHRS and YFSETQ. The CDR3 sequence: CASRATPQGAVGYTF. The CDR3 region has the DNA TGCGCCAGCAGGGCAACCCCCCAGGGGGCTGTTGGCTACACCTTC.

The rearrangement joins TRBV7-2 to TRBJ2-1; TRBD2 matches 10 bases. The germline V gene has CDR1 SGHTA and CDR2 FQGNSA. Trimming took 0 bases from V and 9 from J; bases not matched to a gene: 8. This CDR3 contains 16 residues. The CDR3 bases are TGTGCCAGCAGCTTAGCGCGAGCTAGCGGGAGTTCTGAGCAGTTCTTC. Amino acid sequence: CASSLARASGSSEQFF.

V and J are TRBV5-1 and TRBJ1-1; weak D call: TRBD1 (6 bases). CDR3 size: 15 residues. Germline assignment: CDR1 SGHRS and CDR2 YFSETQ. V was trimmed by 4 bases and J by 4 bases, leaving 17 bases between them. The CDR3 DNA follows: TGCGCCAGCAGCCCCGACGGGACAATCCCCACTGAAGCTTTCTTT. This translates into CASSPDGTIPTEAFF.

V and J are TRBV20-1 and TRBJ2-1; D not certain. In germline, CDR1 is DFQATT, CDR2 SNEGSKA (reference sequence). This CDR3 is built from 14 residues. The V end was cut by 3 bases, the J end by 4 bases, with 13 bases between. CDR3 region: CSASKGLGYNEQFF. DNA of the CDR3: TGCAGTGCTAGTAAAGGGTTGGGGTACAATGAGCAGTTCTTC.

V and J are TRBV12-3 or TRBV12-4 and TRBJ2-1; D is unresolved. CDR3 length equals 15 residues. Deletions cut 3 bases from V and 0 bases from J, with 9 bases between. The CDR3 nucleotides read TGTGCCAGCAGTTTTCGGGTGGACTCCTACAATGAGCAGTTCTTC. Protein product: CASSFRVDSYNEQFF.

The V gene is TRBV6-5, the J gene TRBJ2-1; D is undetermined. Germline CDR1 and CDR2: MNHEY and SVGAGI. The CDR3 spans 12 residues. V gave up 2 bases and J gave up 12 bases, with 11 bases separating them. For the CDR3, the DNA is TGTGCCAGCAGTTACCAGACGACAATGCAGTTCTTC. Translated: CASSYQTTMQFF.